Presented here are 24 T cell receptor beta chains from one specimen sequenced in a study of early T cells in non-severe SARS-CoV-2 infection. TCRdb reanalysed the 5' RACE reads using MiXCR and keeps one entry per CDR3 protein. The top ten hold roughly 8.7% of the sample, which has about 66,000 distinct CDR3 sequences, around 14% seen once. The source material was whole blood. The receptors were sampled from an adult who was a healthcare worker with PCR-confirmed SARS-CoV-2 infection or an uninfected control (not recorded which).

The rearrangement links TRBV11-1 to TRBJ2-2; weak D call: TRBD1 (6 bases). CDR1 and CDR2 (germline): SGHAT, FQDESV (reference sequence). The V end lost 2 bases, the J end lost 0 bases, and 7 bases lay between the germline ends. CDR3 size: 15 residues. CDR3 in amino acids: CASSLNRANTGELFF. CDR3 in DNA: TGTGCCAGCAGCTTAAACAGGGCGAACACCGGGGAGCTGTTTTTT.

CDR3 DNA sequence: TGCGCCAGCAGTCCTACCAATTGTACGACAGGGGAGCATGAAAAACTGTTTTTT. This sequence encodes CASSPTNCTTGEHEKLFF. V is TRBV23-1 and J is TRBJ1-4; 8 bases agree with TRBD1. TRBV23-1 is identified as an open reading frame with a role that is uncertain. With 4 bases clipped from V and 6 bases from J, the junction kept 16 bases outside the gene matches. The CDR3 spans 18 residues.

The V and J genes are TRBV4-1 and TRBJ2-7; 9 positions match TRBD1. This CDR3 spans 14 amino acids. V shed 4 bases and J 4 bases; nucleotides not matched to a gene: 5. Per germline, CDR1 MGHRA and CDR2 YSYEKL. The CDR3 region has the DNA TGCGCCAGCAGCCTGGGACAGGGTTTATACGAGCAGTACTTC. Its protein product is CASSLGQGLYEQYF.

The V call is TRBV11-3, the J call TRBJ2-6; D is possibly TRBD2 (6 bases). The CDR3 consists of 15 residues. V was cut by 5 bases and J by 1 base, with 9 bases left in between. Germline assignment: CDR1 SGHNT and CDR2 YENEEA. CDR3 DNA: TGTGCCAGCAGCCCGGGGGAATCTGGGGCCAACGTCCTGACTTTC. Amino acids: CASSPGESGANVLTF.

Only a few counts were recorded for this clonotype. The rearrangement joins TRBV29-1 to TRBJ2-2; D is ambiguous. Germline V gene data show CDR1 as SQVTM and CDR2 as ANQGSEA. V was clipped by 2 bases and J by 3 bases, with 7 bases between them. The CDR3 consists of 13 residues. CDR3 sequence reads: CSVEQAYTGELFF. Written as DNA, the CDR3 is TGCAGCGTTGAACAGGCTTACACCGGGGAGCTGTTTTTT.

The chain couples TRBV4-3 to TRBJ1-4, with a weak D call TRBD1 (6 bases). This CDR3 region has 16 residues. Trimming cost V 1 base and J 3 bases, with 12 bases left between them. The germline gives CDR1 LGHNA, CDR2 YSLEER. The CDR3 reads CASSQGQVPPNEKLFF. DNA for the CDR3: TGCGCCAGCAGCCAAGGACAGGTGCCCCCTAATGAAAAACTGTTTTTT.

This clonotype was picked up a small number of times. V usage is TRBV5-5 and J usage is TRBJ1-2; D may be TRBD1 (6 bases). This CDR3 comprises 14 residues. Trimming pared 0 bases from V and 5 bases from J, leaving 11 bases between. Germline-derived CDR1 and CDR2 are SGHKS and YYEKEE (reference sequence). The CDR3 protein is CASSLATRGYGYTF. DNA for the CDR3: TGTGCCAGCAGCTTGGCTACCAGGGGATATGGCTACACCTTC. Complete variable domain (other parts from reference TRBV5-5 and TRBJ1-2): DAGVTQSPTHLIKTRGQQVTLRCSPISGHKSVSWYQQVLGQGPQFIFQYYEKEERGRGNFPDRFSARQFPNYSSELNVNALLLGDSALYLCASSLATRGYGYTFGSGTRLTVV.

In its sample, this clonotype was seen many times. The chain joins TRBV5-4 to TRBJ1-2, with no clear D. The CDR3 loop spans 13 amino acids. Germline-derived CDR1 and CDR2 are SGHNT and YYREEE (reference sequence). With 2 bases removed from V and 6 bases from J, the gap between germline ends came to 11 bases. The CDR3 bases are TGTGCCAGCAGCTTTGGCGTCGGAGATGGCTACACCTTC. Its protein product is CASSFGVGDGYTF.

This clonotype was counted only a few times. The chain has TRBV6-2 or TRBV6-3 and TRBJ1-1; D remains ambiguous. The V end lost 2 bases, the J end lost 1 base, and 8 bases lay between the germline ends. The length of the CDR3 is 14 residues. Germline lookup yields CDR1 MNHEY and CDR2 SVGEGT. Written as DNA, the CDR3 is TGTGCCAGCAGTTACGGTCAGAAGAACACTGAAGCTTTCTTT. Translating it yields CASSYGQKNTEAFF.

This clonotype is labeled as medium-sized. The rearrangement uses TRBV7-6 and TRBJ2-2, with a weak D call TRBD2 (6 bases). The V end was cut by 5 bases, the J end by 6 bases, with 10 bases between. Germline V gives CDR1 SGHVS, CDR2 FNYEAQ. The CDR3 consists of 13 residues. The CDR3 loop is CASSEGGAGELFF. The CDR3 DNA sequence: TGTGCCAGCAGCGAAGGAGGGGCCGGGGAGCTGTTTTTT. Together with reference TRBV7-6 and TRBJ2-2, the CDR3 gives the full variable domain: GAGVSQSPRYKVTKRGQDVALRCDPISGHVSLYWYRQALGQGPEFLTYFNYEAQQDKSGLPNDRFSAERPEGSISTLTIQRTEQRDSAMYRCASSEGGAGELFFGEGSRLTVL.

The chain recombines TRBV9 with TRBJ2-5; 9 bases are shared with TRBD2. The junction had 5 bases not matched to a gene; V was cut back by 0 bases and J by 5 bases. Looked up from germline, CDR1 is SGDLS and CDR2 is YYNGEE. This CDR3 spans 15 amino acids. DNA for the CDR3: TGTGCCAGCAGCGTAGTTACTAGCGGGTTTGAGACCCAGTACTTC. This encodes CASSVVTSGFETQYF.

CDR3: CASRAYGGRYNEQFF. CDR3 DNA: TGTGCCAGCAGAGCATATGGCGGACGCTACAATGAGCAGTTCTTC. This sequence joins TRBV3-1 and TRBJ2-1; D is unresolved. CDR3 length: 15 residues. CDR1 and CDR2 from the germline V gene are LGHDT and YNNKEL (reference sequence). Trimming cost V 6 bases and J 3 bases, with 15 bases left between them.

This clonotype was found a few times. The chain couples TRBV20-1 to TRBJ2-7, with TRBD2 identical over 9 bases. V trimming: 6 bases; J trimming: 0 bases; junction bases outside the gene matches: 6. The CDR3 covers 14 residues. From germline, CDR1 is DFQATT and CDR2 SNEGSKA (reference sequence). The CDR3 DNA is TGCAGTGCCGGACTAGCGCGTAGCTCCTACGAGCAGTACTTC. This translates into CSAGLARSSYEQYF.

The V call is TRBV10-1, the J call TRBJ2-3; a possible D gene is TRBD1 (5 bases). Germline lookup yields CDR1 WNHNN and CDR2 SYGVQD (reference sequence). The CDR3 consists of 13 residues. V was cut by 4 bases and J by 6 bases, with 11 bases left in between. The CDR3 DNA sequence: TGCGCCAGCAGTGGCCTGGGGCGGGATACGCAGTATTTT. This codes for CASSGLGRDTQYF.

V gene TRBV28 combines with J gene TRBJ2-4, with D hard to call. The CDR3 has 12 residues. The germline gives CDR1 MDHEN, CDR2 SYDVKM. The V end was cut by 2 bases, the J end by 7 bases, with 6 bases between. The CDR3 coding sequence is TGTGCCAGCAGTTTAGGTCTGAACATTCAGTACTTC. This gives the protein CASSLGLNIQYF. Complete variable domain (other parts from reference TRBV28 and TRBJ2-4): DVKVTQSSRYLVKRTGEKVFLECVQDMDHENMFWYRQDPGLGLRLIYFSYDVKMKEKGDIPEGYSVSREKKERFSLILESASTNQTSMYLCASSLGLNIQYFGAGTRLSVL.

This clonotype was detected only once. One junction end does not reproduce the germline sequence, and a read error may be involved. V and J are TRBV7-2 and TRBJ2-4; D ambiguous. Germline V gives CDR1 SGHTA, CDR2 FQGNSA. The CDR3 runs to 16 residues. Here the CDR3 DNA reads TGTGCCAGCAACTTAGGTCCCTTGCTAGCCAAAAACATTCAGTACTTC. Protein product: CASNLGPLLAKNIQYF.

This clonotype was counted many times. The chain carries TRBV7-9 and TRBJ1-3, with D perhaps matching TRBD1 (5 bases). Germline CDR1 SEHNR, CDR2 FQNEAQ (reference sequence). This CDR3 has 16 residues. V lost 2 bases to trimming and J lost 0 bases, with 11 bases between them. The CDR3 nucleotides are TGTGCCAGCAGCTTAATGGGGGATTCCTCTGGAAACACCATATATTTT. This codes for CASSLMGDSSGNTIYF.

The rearrangement uses TRBV29-1 and TRBJ2-1; the match to TRBD2 covers 8 bases. CDR1 SQVTM and CDR2 ANQGSEA come from the germline V gene. This CDR3 region has 13 residues. V lost 5 bases, J lost 5 bases, and 5 bases stayed unmatched. CDR3 loop: CSVSSGINNEQFF. CDR3 sequence (DNA): TGCAGCGTTAGTAGCGGGATCAACAATGAGCAGTTCTTC.

The genes are TRBV7-9 and TRBJ2-2, with D perhaps matching TRBD1 or TRBD2 (5 bases each). Trimming shortened V by 5 bases and J by 1 base, and 11 bases separated the two germline ends. The CDR3 runs 15 residues. Germline loops: CDR1 SEHNR, CDR2 FQNEAQ (reference sequence). CDR3 DNA: TGTGCCAGCAGCGAGGGACGGAAGAACACCGGGGAGCTGTTTTTT. This codes for CASSEGRKNTGELFF.

Note on this clonotype: The junction does not match germline at one end; this may be a read error. The chain is built from TRBV5-5 and TRBJ2-1; a weak D match, TRBD2 (5 bases). The CDR3 contains 11 residues. Germline CDR1 reads SGHKS; CDR2 reads YYEKEE (reference sequence). The CDR3 here is CVSSTDYEQFF. The CDR3 DNA follows: TGTGTCAGCAGTACGGACTATGAGCAGTTCTTC.

This clonotype was seen more than once but under ten times. One end of the junction is discordant with germline, which a read error may explain. The chain couples TRBV28 to TRBJ2-7; D call uncertain. The V gene's germline CDR1 is MDHEN and CDR2 SYDVKM. The CDR3 is made up of 10 amino acids. CDR3 protein: CASSFPTTRF. The CDR3 bases are TGTGCCAGCAGTTTTCCCACTACCCGCTTC.

The table lists this clonotype with many counts. The chain carries TRBV6-2 or TRBV6-3 and TRBJ2-7, with 7 bases identical to TRBD1. The germline gives CDR1 MNHEY, CDR2 SVGEGT. The junction had 6 bases not matched to a gene; V was cut back by 4 bases and J by 0 bases. This CDR3 has 15 residues. The CDR3 is CASSSWDSSSYEQYF. In nucleotides, the CDR3 is TGTGCCAGCAGTTCGTGGGACAGTAGCTCCTACGAGCAGTACTTC.

V gene TRBV7-2 combines with J gene TRBJ2-6; 10 bases are shared with TRBD1. The CDR3 is 17 residues long. The V and J ends lost 3 bases and 2 bases, in that order; junction bases with no gene match: 4. Germline V lookup: CDR1 SGHTA, CDR2 FQGNSA. Written as DNA, the CDR3 is TGTGCCAGCAGCTTGACAGGGGGCGGAACTGGGGCCAACGTCCTGACTTTC. This encodes CASSLTGGGTGANVLTF.

This clonotype was picked up a small number of times. The chain links TRBV11-2 to TRBJ2-1; D is perhaps TRBD2 (5 bases). This CDR3 contains 14 residues. Germline V lookup: CDR1 SGHAT, CDR2 FQNNGV. Trimming pared 0 bases from V and 6 bases from J, leaving 9 bases between. CDR3 sequence reads: CASSLERLSNEQFF. CDR3 sequence (DNA): TGTGCCAGCAGCTTAGAACGACTATCCAATGAGCAGTTCTTC.